This entry features one T cell receptor (beta chain) sequence. In the authors' methods: Estimates of nucleated cell counts were drawn from the amplification of reference gene primers. Clones were read by immunoSEQ multiplex PCR, and TCRdb kept only the in-frame ones, dropping some. V and J calls plus clone size are reproduced from that table; the DNA served to infer D and trimming. In the table there are over 65,000 clones, more than 75% of which are singletons. V lost 5 bases and J lost 5; bases outside the gene matches: 7. Germline V gene sequence: CDR1 SEHNR, CDR2 FQNEAQ (reference sequence). CDR3 size: 17 residues. This specimen belongs to a study of blood T cell repertoires in COVID-19. Study-wide context: Italy, Spain and the United States were the sources of the convalescent and acute COVID-19 samples. T cells, B-cell-depleted T cells, or PBMCs provided the cDNA or gDNA that served as material.

The sequenced sample consisted of peripheral blood. This chain connects TRBV7-9 to TRBJ2-2, with TRBD2 matching 14 bases. The receptor's source is a woman aged 55-75 years with acute or convalescent COVID-19. CDR3 protein: CASSPPGLAGATGELFF. CDR3 nucleotide sequence: TGTGCCAGCAGCCCCCCGGGACTAGCGGGAGCGACCGGGGAGCTGTTTTTT.